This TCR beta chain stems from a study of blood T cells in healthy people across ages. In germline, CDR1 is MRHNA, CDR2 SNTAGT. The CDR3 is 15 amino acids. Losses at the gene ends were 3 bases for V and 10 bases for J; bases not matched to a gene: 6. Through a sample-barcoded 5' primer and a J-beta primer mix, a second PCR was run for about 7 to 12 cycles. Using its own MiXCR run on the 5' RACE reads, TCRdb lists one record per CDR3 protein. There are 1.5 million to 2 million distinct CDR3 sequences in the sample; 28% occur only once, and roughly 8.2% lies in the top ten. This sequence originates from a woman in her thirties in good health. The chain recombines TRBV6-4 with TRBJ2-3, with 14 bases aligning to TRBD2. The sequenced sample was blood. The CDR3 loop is CASSERLAGGRAQYF. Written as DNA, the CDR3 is TGTGCCAGCAGTGAAAGACTAGCGGGGGGGCGGGCGCAGTATTTT.